The rows below give T cell receptor beta chains drawn from one sample of a study of blood T cells in healthy people across ages. Each CDR3 protein gets one entry after TCRdb re-called the 5' RACE reads with MiXCR. The sample consists of 1.5 million to 2 million distinct CDR3 sequences, over 25% of them appearing once. Sequencing input: blood. The receptor source for this set is a woman aged 25 to 39 in good health. Both conserved end residues are part of each CDR3. The D gene is left open where the match is weak. Clone size is stated in some rows and not others, as once, few, many or a class when expanded.

TGTGCCAGCAGCTCAAACAGGCTGGGGGAGCTGTTTTTT,CASSSNRLGELFF,TRBJ2-2,.,.,TRBV6-6
TGTGCCAGCGGAGATTACAGAGGTTATCAGCCCCAGCATTTT,CASGDYRGYQPQHF,TRBJ1-5,.,.,TRBV6-2/TRBV6-3
TGCAGTGCCCAGAGTCAGGGATCCTACGAGCAGTACTTC,CSAQSQGSYEQYF,TRBJ2-7,many,.,TRBV20-1
TGTGCCACCAGCAGAGGCGCGGACAGGGGCTACGAGCAGTACTTC,CATSRGADRGYEQYF,TRBJ2-7,many,TRBD1,TRBV15
TGTGCCAGCAGCGCCCTAATGGGGGGATCGGCGGAGACCCAGTACTTC,CASSALMGGSAETQYF,TRBJ2-5,.,.,TRBV9
TGTGCCTGGACCGCACGGGGGTCTGGCACAGATACGCAGTATTTT,CAWTARGSGTDTQYF,TRBJ2-3,few,.,TRBV30
TGTGCCAGCAGCCCCGCTCGGGAGCGGGAGTGGTACGAGCAGTACTTC,CASSPAREREWYEQYF,TRBJ2-7,many,TRBD2,TRBV7-2
TGTGCCAGCTCCCGTGAGGACAGGGCACACATTCAGTACTTC,CASSREDRAHIQYF,TRBJ2-4,many,TRBD1,TRBV27
TGTGCCAGCAGCGTAAGAATGCCGGGACTAGGAACAGATACGCAGTATTTT,CASSVRMPGLGTDTQYF,TRBJ2-3,few,TRBD2,TRBV9
TGCAGCGTCGAGTCACAGGGTTACGAGCAGTACTTC,CSVESQGYEQYF,TRBJ2-7,few,.,TRBV29-1
TGTGCCACCAGTGATCCGACCGGGGGCCATTATGAGCAGTTCTTC,CATSDPTGGHYEQFF,TRBJ2-1,few,.,TRBV24-1
TGCGCCAGCAGCCAAGAGTCCGCGATCAACTATGGCTACACCTTC,CASSQESAINYGYTF,TRBJ1-2,.,.,TRBV4-1
TGTGCCAGCAGCTTAACCCGAACAGGGGCCAATGAGCAGTTCTTC,CASSLTRTGANEQFF,TRBJ2-1,.,TRBD1,TRBV7-9
TGTGCCAGCAGTCGGGGACAGGGTTTCGGCGAGCAGTACTTC,CASSRGQGFGEQYF,TRBJ2-7,.,TRBD1,TRBV28
TGCGCCAGCAGCCAAGGTCATACACAACGCAAGCTGAAGTATGGCTACACCTTC,CASSQGHTQRKLKYGYTF,TRBJ1-2,many,.,TRBV4-3
TGCGCCAGCAGCTTCGGACAGGATCGGTACTTC,CASSFGQDRYF,TRBJ2-5,few,TRBD1,TRBV5-1
TGTGCCATCAGTGAGTCAGGGGAAATCCAAGGGACCCAGTACTTC,CAISESGEIQGTQYF,TRBJ2-5,.,.,TRBV10-3
TGCAGCGTTGAAGGTTTTATCGGGAGGGCATCCGGCGAGCAGTACTTC,CSVEGFIGRASGEQYF,TRBJ2-7,.,TRBD2,TRBV29-1
TGTGCCAGCAGTGACTCAAGGAGTAGCGATGAAGCTTTCTTT,CASSDSRSSDEAFF,TRBJ1-1,.,.,TRBV6-5
TGTGCCAGCAGCCACCCGGAGGAGGGAAGAGACTACACCTTC,CASSHPEEGRDYTF,TRBJ1-2,.,.,TRBV14
TGTGCCAGCAGTTCCTTCTCCGACCCGGGGGAAAACATTCAGTACTTC,CASSSFSDPGENIQYF,TRBJ2-4,many,.,TRBV12-3/TRBV12-4
TGTGCCAGCAGCCTTGAGACAGATCCCTTCTACGAGCAGTACTTC,CASSLETDPFYEQYF,TRBJ2-7,few,.,TRBV11-2
TGTGCCAGCAGCCAGAGGGGGCCTAACAAGGGCTACACCTTC,CASSQRGPNKGYTF,TRBJ1-2,.,TRBD1,TRBV13
TGTGCCAGCACCGACAGGGATGGAAGCAATCAGCCCCAGCATTTT,CASTDRDGSNQPQHF,TRBJ1-5,few,TRBD1,TRBV6-6
TGTGCCAGCAGCTTGGACAGGGAGAATGAAGCTTTCTTT,CASSLDRENEAFF,TRBJ1-1,.,TRBD1,TRBV7-8
TGTGCCAGCAGTGTAGGACTAGATGGCAGGGAGCTGTTTTTT,CASSVGLDGRELFF,TRBJ2-2,.,TRBD2,TRBV28
TGTGCCAGCAGCGTAGAGGGGGGTAGCGGGAGCTCCTACGAGCAGTACTTC,CASSVEGGSGSSYEQYF,TRBJ2-7,.,TRBD2,TRBV9
TGTGCCAGCCAGGACGGGTCGAATGTCCTGACTTTC,CASQDGSNVLTF,TRBJ2-6,few,.,TRBV2